The entry below describes one T cell receptor beta chain. The data were obtained in a study of blood T cell repertoires in COVID-19. Overall study context: Samples came from the United States, Italy and Spain, spanning acute and convalescent COVID-19. PBMCs, B-cell-depleted T cells, or T cells were the source of the cDNA or gDNA that made up the material.

Authors' analysis steps: For nucleated cells, counts were estimated from reference gene primer amplification. Generated by immunoSEQ multiplex PCR, the TCRdb table keeps only in-frame clones and is missing some. The V and J calls and clone size are taken from that table; D and trimming were inferred from the DNA. This table holds some 250,000 clones, roughly 88% found once. The CDR3 is 15 residues long. V was shortened by 4 bases and J by 4 bases, with 16 bases between the two germline ends. Germline V gives CDR1 SNHLY, CDR2 FYNNEI. The clonotype was recovered from a woman between 35 and 50 years old with acute COVID-19. Sequenced material: PBMCs or T cells enriched from blood (not recorded which). The chain couples TRBV2 to TRBJ2-5; tentative D call: TRBD2 (6 bases). Here the CDR3 DNA reads TGTGCCAGCAGTGCTAATCCAGGAGGGGTAGAGACCCAGTACTTC. This encodes CASSANPGGVETQYF.